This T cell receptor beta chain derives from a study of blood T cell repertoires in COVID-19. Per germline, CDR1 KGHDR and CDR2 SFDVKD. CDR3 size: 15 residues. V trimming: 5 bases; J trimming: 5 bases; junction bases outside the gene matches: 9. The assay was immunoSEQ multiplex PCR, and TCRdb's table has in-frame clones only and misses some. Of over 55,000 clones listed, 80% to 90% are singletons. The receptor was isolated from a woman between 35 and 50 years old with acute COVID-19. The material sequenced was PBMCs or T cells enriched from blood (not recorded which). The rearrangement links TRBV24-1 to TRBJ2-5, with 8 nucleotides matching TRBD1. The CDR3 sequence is CATSVPQGASETQYF. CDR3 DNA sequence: TGTGCCACCAGTGTGCCGCAGGGGGCTTCGGAGACCCAGTACTTC.